Listed below are T cell receptor beta chains from one sample, sequenced in a study of identical twins. MiXCR was run by TCRdb on the 5' RACE reads, yielding one entry per CDR3 protein. The profile shows 550,000 to 700,000 distinct CDR3 sequences, around a tenth of them singletons. This same sample was also taken into another study, of yellow fever vaccine responses in identical twins.

Material: PBMCs. These receptors were collected from a woman aged 18-35 years in good health. The CDR3 runs from the conserved cysteine through the conserved F or W. D genes are given only for firm matches. Some rows have no size entry. The others give once, few or many, or a class for an expanded clone.

D gene: TRBD2
clone size: few
V gene: TRBV5-1
J gene: TRBJ2-3
CDR3 DNA: TGCGCCAGCAGCCTCCCCGGACTAGCAGCTTTCCCAGATACGCAGTATTTT
CDR3 protein: CASSLPGLAAFPDTQYF

D gene: .
clone size: .
V gene: TRBV29-1
J gene: TRBJ2-4
CDR3 DNA: TGCAGCGTCGCGGACGGTAACGCGAACATTCAGTACTTC
CDR3 protein: CSVADGNANIQYF

D gene: TRBD1
clone size: few
V gene: TRBV6-4
J gene: TRBJ2-7
CDR3 DNA: TGTGCCAGCAGCCCGACAGGGATGTACCACGAGCAGTACTTC
CDR3 protein: CASSPTGMYHEQYF

D gene: TRBD2
clone size: .
V gene: TRBV2
J gene: TRBJ2-5
CDR3 DNA: TGTGCCAGCAGTGAGGCTAGCGGGGGGGCGGAGACCCAGTACTTC
CDR3 protein: CASSEASGGAETQYF

D gene: TRBD1
clone size: few
V gene: TRBV6-1
J gene: TRBJ2-7
CDR3 DNA: TGTGCCAGCAGTAGGCAGACAGGGGGGGTCTACGAGCAGTACTTC
CDR3 protein: CASSRQTGGVYEQYF

D gene: TRBD2
clone size: many
V gene: TRBV20-1
J gene: TRBJ2-3
CDR3 DNA: TGCAGTATCAGGCATCAGCGGGGGGCTGGCACAGATACGCAGTATTTT
CDR3 protein: CSIRHQRGAGTDTQYF

D gene: .
clone size: many
V gene: TRBV6-2/TRBV6-3
J gene: TRBJ1-5
CDR3 DNA: TGTGCCAGCAGTTACTCGAGAGGGAATCAGCCCCAGCATTTT
CDR3 protein: CASSYSRGNQPQHF

D gene: .
clone size: many
V gene: TRBV29-1
J gene: TRBJ2-1
CDR3 DNA: TGCAGCGTTGAGGTGGAGCAGTTCTTC
CDR3 protein: CSVEVEQFF

D gene: .
clone size: few
V gene: TRBV20-1
J gene: TRBJ2-1
CDR3 DNA: TGCAGTGCTAGAGATCGGCGGAGCTCCTACAATGAGCAGTTCTTC
CDR3 protein: CSARDRRSSYNEQFF

D gene: .
clone size: many
V gene: TRBV7-2
J gene: TRBJ2-3
CDR3 DNA: TGTGCCAGCAGCTCTCGGACGTTTACAGATACGCAGTATTTT
CDR3 protein: CASSSRTFTDTQYF

D gene: .
clone size: many
V gene: TRBV5-1
J gene: TRBJ2-2
CDR3 DNA: TGCGCCAGCAGCTTTAAGGCCTCGAACACCGGGGAGCTGTTTTTT
CDR3 protein: CASSFKASNTGELFF

D gene: .
clone size: .
V gene: TRBV5-6
J gene: TRBJ2-1
CDR3 DNA: TGTGCCAGCAGCTTGGGGCAGGGGGGGTCCTACAATGAGCAGTTCTTC
CDR3 protein: CASSLGQGGSYNEQFF

D gene: .
clone size: many
V gene: TRBV29-1
J gene: TRBJ2-2
CDR3 DNA: TGCAGCGTTGAAGACCCCGAATCGAACACCGGGGAGCTGTTTTTT
CDR3 protein: CSVEDPESNTGELFF

D gene: .
clone size: many
V gene: TRBV19
J gene: TRBJ2-3
CDR3 DNA: TGTGCCAGTAGTTTTCTAGGGGGATCCGCTAGCACAGATACGCAGTATTTT
CDR3 protein: CASSFLGGSASTDTQYF

D gene: .
clone size: .
V gene: TRBV20-1
J gene: TRBJ2-7
CDR3 DNA: TGCAGTGCTAGTCAAAGGGCCGTTAACTACGAGCAGTACTTC
CDR3 protein: CSASQRAVNYEQYF

D gene: TRBD2
clone size: few
V gene: TRBV6-2/TRBV6-3
J gene: TRBJ2-5
CDR3 DNA: TGTGCCAGCAGTCGACTAGCGGGGCCACAAGAGACCCAGTACTTC
CDR3 protein: CASSRLAGPQETQYF

D gene: .
clone size: .
V gene: TRBV2
J gene: TRBJ2-1
CDR3 DNA: TGTGCCAGCAGCGGCCCCTCCCTCTTGGGTGAGCAGTTCTTC
CDR3 protein: CASSGPSLLGEQFF

D gene: .
clone size: many
V gene: TRBV10-3
J gene: TRBJ2-1
CDR3 DNA: TGTGCCATCAGTGAGCCCGGGACAAAGAACTACAATGAGCAGTTCTTC
CDR3 protein: CAISEPGTKNYNEQFF

D gene: .
clone size: many
V gene: TRBV28
J gene: TRBJ1-5
CDR3 DNA: TGTGCCAGCACTGCGAAGGGGGGATCGAATCAGCCCCAGCATTTT
CDR3 protein: CASTAKGGSNQPQHF

D gene: .
clone size: few
V gene: TRBV5-6
J gene: TRBJ1-6
CDR3 DNA: TGTGCCAGCAGCACGGACAGTTTTGGATCACCCCTCCACTTT
CDR3 protein: CASSTDSFGSPLHF

D gene: .
clone size: few
V gene: TRBV4-3
J gene: TRBJ2-3
CDR3 DNA: TGCGCCAGCAGCCAAGATCTGTCGGGAGTGGGCACAGATACGCAGTATTTT
CDR3 protein: CASSQDLSGVGTDTQYF

D gene: TRBD2
clone size: few
V gene: TRBV27
J gene: TRBJ2-1
CDR3 DNA: TGTGCCAGCAGTTTGGCGGGAGTGGGTAATGAGCAGTTCTTC
CDR3 protein: CASSLAGVGNEQFF

D gene: .
clone size: many
V gene: TRBV20-1
J gene: TRBJ2-3
CDR3 DNA: TGCAGTGCTAGAGATTTGCGGCGGGATAGCACAGATACGCAGTATTTT
CDR3 protein: CSARDLRRDSTDTQYF

D gene: .
clone size: many
V gene: TRBV5-1
J gene: TRBJ1-1
CDR3 DNA: TGCGCCAGCAGCTTGGACAGGGTCACTGAAGCTTTCTTT
CDR3 protein: CASSLDRVTEAFF

D gene: TRBD1
clone size: many
V gene: TRBV20-1
J gene: TRBJ2-7
CDR3 DNA: TGCAGTGCTAGGAGAGACAGGGGGTCCTACGAGCAGTACTTC
CDR3 protein: CSARRDRGSYEQYF

D gene: .
clone size: many
V gene: TRBV6-5
J gene: TRBJ2-7
CDR3 DNA: TGTGCCAGCAGTTTACCAACAACTGGCTACGAGCAGTACTTC
CDR3 protein: CASSLPTTGYEQYF

D gene: .
clone size: few
V gene: TRBV15
J gene: TRBJ1-6
CDR3 DNA: TGTGCCACCAGCAGAGGACAGACTGATTCACCCCTCCACTTT
CDR3 protein: CATSRGQTDSPLHF

D gene: .
clone size: .
V gene: TRBV5-8
J gene: TRBJ1-4
CDR3 DNA: TGTGCCAGCAGCTTCACCAGGGTGTCCACTAATGAAAAACTGTTTTTT
CDR3 protein: CASSFTRVSTNEKLFF

D gene: .
clone size: .
V gene: TRBV2
J gene: TRBJ1-2
CDR3 DNA: TGTGCCAGCAGTGTAAGTCTCTCCAGTGGCTACACCTTC
CDR3 protein: CASSVSLSSGYTF

D gene: .
clone size: few
V gene: TRBV27
J gene: TRBJ1-1
CDR3 DNA: TGTGCCAGCAGTCTGCTTTTCCTCGGGAACACTGAAGCTTTCTTT
CDR3 protein: CASSLLFLGNTEAFF

D gene: .
clone size: .
V gene: TRBV7-9
J gene: TRBJ2-6
CDR3 DNA: TGTGCCAGCAGCTTAACAGGATCCCGCTCTGGGGCCAACGTCCTGACTTTC
CDR3 protein: CASSLTGSRSGANVLTF

D gene: .
clone size: many
V gene: TRBV5-1
J gene: TRBJ1-5
CDR3 DNA: TGCGCCAGCAGCTCTGGGGAGGGGGGGCGTCAGCCCCAGCATTTT
CDR3 protein: CASSSGEGGRQPQHF

D gene: .
clone size: many
V gene: TRBV3-1
J gene: TRBJ1-5
CDR3 DNA: TGTGCCAGCAGCCGCTGGCAGGATCAGCCCCAGCATTTT
CDR3 protein: CASSRWQDQPQHF

D gene: .
clone size: many
V gene: TRBV4-3
J gene: TRBJ2-7
CDR3 DNA: TGCGCCAGCAGCCCCGATACAAAGGGAGAGCAGTACTTC
CDR3 protein: CASSPDTKGEQYF

D gene: TRBD1
clone size: few
V gene: TRBV24-1
J gene: TRBJ2-1
CDR3 DNA: TGTGCCACCAGTGATTCTACCGGGACAGCCTACAATGAGCAGTTCTTC
CDR3 protein: CATSDSTGTAYNEQFF

D gene: .
clone size: .
V gene: TRBV10-3
J gene: TRBJ2-1
CDR3 DNA: TGTGCCATCGAGGGGAGCGGAGCCGACAATGAGCAGTTCTTC
CDR3 protein: CAIEGSGADNEQFF

D gene: .
clone size: .
V gene: TRBV4-3
J gene: TRBJ2-7
CDR3 DNA: TGCGCCAGCAGCCCTAGAGACAGTTCAAACTACGAGCAGTACTTC
CDR3 protein: CASSPRDSSNYEQYF

D gene: .
clone size: many
V gene: TRBV20-1
J gene: TRBJ1-1
CDR3 DNA: TGCAGTGCTAGGAGGGGGAACACTGAAGCTTTCTTT
CDR3 protein: CSARRGNTEAFF

D gene: TRBD1
clone size: many
V gene: TRBV5-1
J gene: TRBJ1-6
CDR3 DNA: TGCGCCAGCAGCTTGGGGGGGGACAGGAGAGATTCACCCCTCCACTTT
CDR3 protein: CASSLGGDRRDSPLHF

D gene: .
clone size: .
V gene: TRBV5-1
J gene: TRBJ2-1
CDR3 DNA: TGCGCCAGCAGCACGGGCCCTCTTTCTGAGCAGTTCTTC
CDR3 protein: CASSTGPLSEQFF

D gene: .
clone size: .
V gene: TRBV28
J gene: TRBJ2-4
CDR3 DNA: TGTGCCAGCAGTTTATTTGATAGAAGGGCCAAAAACATTCAGTACTTC
CDR3 protein: CASSLFDRRAKNIQYF

D gene: .
clone size: few
V gene: TRBV20-1
J gene: TRBJ2-1
CDR3 DNA: TGCAGTGCTAGAGATTTCAGGACTTACAATGAGCAGTTCTTC
CDR3 protein: CSARDFRTYNEQFF

D gene: TRBD2
clone size: few
V gene: TRBV7-2
J gene: TRBJ2-5
CDR3 DNA: TGTGCCAGCAGCTTACGGCTAGCGGGTGAACAAGAGACCCAGTACTTC
CDR3 protein: CASSLRLAGEQETQYF

D gene: TRBD2
clone size: .
V gene: TRBV6-2/TRBV6-3
J gene: TRBJ2-7
CDR3 DNA: TGTGCCAGCAGTTACTCATCGCGGGAGGCCGCATACGAGCAGTACTTC
CDR3 protein: CASSYSSREAAYEQYF

D gene: .
clone size: few
V gene: TRBV19
J gene: TRBJ2-7
CDR3 DNA: TGTGCCAGTAGTATGTCCTCAGGATACGAGCAGTACTTC
CDR3 protein: CASSMSSGYEQYF

D gene: .
clone size: .
V gene: TRBV14
J gene: TRBJ2-1
CDR3 DNA: TGTGCCAGCAGCCAAGATTCCAGCGATAATGAGCAGTTCTTC
CDR3 protein: CASSQDSSDNEQFF

D gene: .
clone size: .
V gene: TRBV2
J gene: TRBJ2-3
CDR3 DNA: TGTGCCAGCAAGGGGTCCCGGGGAGATACGCAGTATTTT
CDR3 protein: CASKGSRGDTQYF

D gene: TRBD1
clone size: many
V gene: TRBV29-1
J gene: TRBJ1-5
CDR3 DNA: TGCAGCGTAGGACAGGGGAGCAATCAGCCCCAGCATTTT
CDR3 protein: CSVGQGSNQPQHF

D gene: .
clone size: .
V gene: TRBV6-5
J gene: TRBJ2-7
CDR3 DNA: TGTGCCAGCAGTTACAATCGTCCTGCAGGGCGCTCCTACGAGCAGTACTTC
CDR3 protein: CASSYNRPAGRSYEQYF

D gene: .
clone size: few
V gene: TRBV28
J gene: TRBJ2-3
CDR3 DNA: TGTGCCAGCAGTTCCAGGGACCGCTTCACAGATACGCAGTATTTT
CDR3 protein: CASSSRDRFTDTQYF

D gene: .
clone size: few
V gene: TRBV10-3
J gene: TRBJ2-5
CDR3 DNA: TGTGCCACCGCCGAGGGCAATCAAGAGACCCAGTACTTC
CDR3 protein: CATAEGNQETQYF

D gene: TRBD2
clone size: many
V gene: TRBV2
J gene: TRBJ2-1
CDR3 DNA: TGTGCCAGCAGTGAAACCCGGGGACTAGCGGGGAATGAGCAGTTCTTC
CDR3 protein: CASSETRGLAGNEQFF

D gene: .
clone size: many
V gene: TRBV3-1
J gene: TRBJ2-2
CDR3 DNA: TGTGCCAGCAGCCAAGACCCCTTCACCGGGGAGCTGTTTTTT
CDR3 protein: CASSQDPFTGELFF

D gene: .
clone size: many
V gene: TRBV20-1
J gene: TRBJ2-3
CDR3 DNA: TGCAGTTTCTTAGAAACAGATACGCAGTATTTT
CDR3 protein: CSFLETDTQYF

D gene: .
clone size: few
V gene: TRBV4-2
J gene: TRBJ2-7
CDR3 DNA: TGTGCCAGCAGCCAAGATTTGGAGAGATTCTACGAGCAGTACTTC
CDR3 protein: CASSQDLERFYEQYF